The present T cell receptor beta chain was sequenced within a study of blood T cell repertoires in COVID-19. Study details: Samples representing acute and convalescent COVID-19 were sourced from the United States, Italy and Spain. From T cells, B-cell-depleted T cells, or PBMCs came the material, which was cDNA or gDNA.

The CDR3 has 13 residues. Trimming removed 2 bases from V and 7 bases from J, with 9 bases in between. Germline values: CDR1 SGHTA, CDR2 FQGTGA. As handled by the study authors: Nucleated cell counts were estimated from reference gene primer amplification. The table came from immunoSEQ multiplex PCR; TCRdb's copy has only in-frame clones and leaves some out. The V and J calls and clone size were taken over from that table, and D and trimming were inferred from the DNA. Here the sample spans some 76,000 clones, 75% to 90% being singletons. This clone has a count of ten or more. This TCR was recovered from a human donor in a cohort sampled during active COVID-19. The sequenced material came from peripheral blood. This chain connects TRBV7-3 to TRBJ2-1; tentative D call: TRBD2 (5 bases). The CDR3 coding sequence is TGTGCCAGCAGCTTAGTACTAGAAAATGAGCAGTTCTTC. Translated, it gives CASSLVLENEQFF.